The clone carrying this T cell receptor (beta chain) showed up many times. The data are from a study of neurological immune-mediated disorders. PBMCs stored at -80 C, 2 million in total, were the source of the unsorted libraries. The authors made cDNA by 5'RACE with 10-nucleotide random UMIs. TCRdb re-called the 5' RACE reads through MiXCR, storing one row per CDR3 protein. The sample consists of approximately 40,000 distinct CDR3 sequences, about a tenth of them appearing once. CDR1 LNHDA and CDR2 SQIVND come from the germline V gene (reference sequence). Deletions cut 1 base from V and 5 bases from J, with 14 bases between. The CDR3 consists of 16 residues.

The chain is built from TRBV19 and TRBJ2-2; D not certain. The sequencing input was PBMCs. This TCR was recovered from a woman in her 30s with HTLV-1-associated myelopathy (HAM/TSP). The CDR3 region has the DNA TGTGCCAGTAGTATAGGGTCCAGGAACCCTACCGGGGAGCTGTTTTTT. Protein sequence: CASSIGSRNPTGELFF.